This T cell receptor beta chain was obtained from a study of cytomegalovirus exposure and HLA in healthy donors. Study-level results: The study designated 150 or so TCR beta chains cytomegalovirus-associated. Most TCRs appeared rarely, but some public TCRs recurred in many donors.

Comment on this clone: What it recognizes is unknown.

PCR involved 60 Vbeta and 13 Jbeta primers. Produced via immunoSEQ multiplex PCR; TCRdb's table is partial and in-frame only. The repertoire table contains around 65,000 clones. This CDR3 contains 17 residues. The V gene's germline CDR1 is MGHDK and CDR2 SYGVNS. Trimming at V came to 3 bases and at J to 3 bases, leaving 11 bases not matched to a gene. The chain carries TRBV25-1 and TRBJ2-7, with 10 bases aligning to TRBD1. The sample taken for sequencing was PBMCs. The clonotype was recovered from a boy between 10 and 17 years old in good health and CMV-seronegative. The CDR3 region has the DNA TGTGCCAGCAGTGAGACAGGGGGCGATTCCCCCCTCTACGAGCAGTACTTC. Its translation: CASSETGGDSPLYEQYF.